The clone carrying this T cell receptor (beta chain) was seen only once. This sample was taken from a study of memory CD4+ T cells and cytomegalovirus serostatus. Sequencing was performed with immunoSEQ multiplex PCR; in TCRdb, only in-frame clones are kept and a portion is missing. The sample holds some 48,000 clones; around 80% are singletons and the top ten take 0.78%. The CDR3 length is 15 residues. The germline V and J ends were trimmed by 6 bases and 0 bases, with 14 bases remaining between them. CDR1 SGHRS and CDR2 YFSETQ come from the germline V gene. The sort gate was single viable CD3+CD4+CD8-CD45RO+ cells for memory CD4+ T cells.

Sequences were obtained from memory CD4+ T cells from blood. The J gene is TRBJ2-3, the V gene TRBV5-1; tentatively, D is TRBD2 (6 bases). The TCR was taken from an adult in good health and CMV-seronegative. CDR3 DNA: TGCGCCAGCAACCCTAGCGCGACTAGCACAGATACGCAGTATTTT. Translated, it gives CASNPSATSTDTQYF.